Shown below are 10 T cell receptor beta chains from a single sample sequenced in a study of cytomegalovirus exposure and HLA in healthy donors. This PCR relied on a set of 60 Vbeta primers and 13 Jbeta primers. TCRdb's table, derived via immunoSEQ multiplex PCR, lists solely in-frame clones and lacks some. The top ten hold roughly 14% of the sample, which has 75,000 to 100,000 clones, roughly 74% seen once. Sample: PBMCs. The receptors were gathered from a woman in her 70s in good health and CMV-seropositive.

The rearrangement joins TRBV5-4 to TRBJ1-1; D remains ambiguous. CDR1 and CDR2 from the germline V gene are SGHNT and YYREEE (reference sequence). Trimming cost V 0 bases and J 0 bases, with 9 bases left between them. The CDR3 totals 15 residues. CDR3 sequence reads: CASSLGARLNTEAFF. Written as DNA, the CDR3 is TGTGCCAGCAGCTTGGGGGCGCGTTTGAACACTGAAGCTTTCTTT.

The chain recombines TRBV14 with TRBJ2-1; 14 bases align to TRBD2. CDR3 length: 17 amino acids. V shed 5 bases, J shed 5 bases, and the junction held 8 bases outside the gene matches. From germline, CDR1 is SGHDN and CDR2 FVKESK. The CDR3 protein is CASSKGTSGRLHNEQFF. The CDR3 nucleotides read TGTGCCAGCAGCAAGGGGACTAGCGGGAGACTACACAATGAGCAGTTCTTC.

This clone was recorded a few times. The chain is built from TRBV7-9 and TRBJ2-1; 7 bases fit TRBD1. V lost 6 bases to trimming and J lost 6 bases; unmatched junction nucleotides: 11. The germline gives CDR1 SEHNR, CDR2 FQNEAQ (reference sequence). The CDR3 totals 15 residues. The CDR3 bases are TGTGCCAGCAGGCGGACAGGATCCACATCCAATGAGCAGTTCTTC. Translating gives CASRRTGSTSNEQFF.

The chain recombines TRBV4-3 with TRBJ1-3; the D is unclear. This CDR3 is built from 15 residues. Germline V lookup: CDR1 LGHNA, CDR2 YSLEER. V was trimmed by 5 bases and J by 0 bases, leaving 11 bases between them. The CDR3 region has the DNA TGCGCCAGCAGCATACGACTGAGCTCTGGAAACACCATATATTTT. This gives the protein CASSIRLSSGNTIYF.

This clone was seen only a few times. This chain uses TRBV5-1 with TRBJ1-2; possible D gene TRBD1, 6 bases. V lost 4 bases, J lost 4 bases, and 14 bases lay in between. Germline loops: CDR1 SGHRS, CDR2 YFSETQ. The CDR3 has 14 residues. CDR3 loop: CASSPGDGFYGYTF. CDR3 coding DNA: TGCGCCAGCAGCCCAGGGGACGGCTTCTATGGCTACACCTTC.

J is TRBJ2-5 and V is TRBV18; 8 positions agree with TRBD1. The J call is in doubt because the DNA end fits TRBJ2-7 better. The CDR3 has 15 residues. CDR1 is KGHSH and CDR2 is LQKENI in the germline V gene. The CDR3 loop reads CASSPSRTGTYEQYF. As DNA, the CDR3 is TGTGCCAGCTCACCAAGCCGGACAGGGACCTACGAGCAGTACTTC.

The V and J genes are TRBV21-1 and TRBJ1-5. TRBV21-1 represents a pseudogene. This CDR3 region has 14 residues. The CDR3 region has the DNA TGTGCCAGCAGCAAAGCAGTGGGAGACTGGGGTTGGCATTTT. This codes for CASSKAVGDWGWHF.

V gene TRBV19 combines with J gene TRBJ1-1, with D unclear. Germline CDR1 is LNHDA and CDR2 is SQIVND (reference sequence). The CDR3 runs 13 residues. Trimming pared 0 bases from V and 3 bases from J, leaving 5 bases between. The CDR3: CASSIDRDTEAFF. The CDR3 DNA sequence: TGTGCCAGTAGTATAGATCGGGACACTGAAGCTTTCTTT.

The chain recombines TRBV28 with TRBJ1-2, with 9 bases fitting TRBD1. The junction had 8 bases not matched to a gene; V was cut back by 10 bases and J by 2 bases. The CDR3 loop spans 14 amino acids. CDR1 and CDR2 (germline): MDHEN, SYDVKM. The CDR3 loop is CATPSGTGNYGYTF. The CDR3 bases are TGTGCCACCCCTTCCGGGACAGGGAACTATGGCTACACCTTC.

This sequence joins TRBV5-1 and TRBJ2-1; 7 bases line up with TRBD2. Germline loops: CDR1 SGHRS, CDR2 YFSETQ. The CDR3 sequence is 16 residues long. V dropped 4 bases and J dropped 1; count of bases not matched to a gene: 8. For the CDR3, the DNA is TGCGCCAGCAGCCCCGGGGGGAGCGGTTCCTACAATGAGCAGTTCTTC. Translated: CASSPGGSGSYNEQFF.